This TCR beta chain was sequenced for a study of radiotherapy plus CTLA-4 blockade in lung cancer. Findings of the study overall: Subsequent to radiotherapy plus ipilimumab, tumor-derived TCR clones underwent expansion in blood. Strongest reported response predictors: early blood clone changes and post-radiation interferon-beta.

This CDR3 is 15 amino acids long. Germline-derived CDR1 and CDR2 are SEHNR and FQNEAQ (reference sequence). V shed 6 bases and J 8 bases; nucleotides not matched to a gene: 7. On this clone itself: What it recognizes is unknown.

The assay was immunoSEQ multiplex PCR, and TCRdb's table has in-frame clones only and misses some. The data show 45,000 to 55,000 clones, with 79% seen just once and 2.5% to 4% held by the top ten. People whose metastatic non-small-cell lung cancer was chemo-refractory got focal radiation along with CTLA-4 blockade by ipilimumab. Sequenced material: peripheral blood, taken from a patient treated with radiotherapy plus ipilimumab. J is TRBJ1-6 and V is TRBV7-9; 10 bases are a match to TRBD1. The clonotype was recovered from a human donor with non-small cell lung cancer who had a partial response to radiotherapy plus ipilimumab. The DNA of the CDR3 is TGTGCCAGCAGACCGGGACAGGGGATACATTCACCCCTCCACTTT. Residues: CASRPGQGIHSPLHF.